This T cell receptor (beta chain) derives from a study of blood T cell repertoires in COVID-19. The method was immunoSEQ multiplex PCR; TCRdb's version includes in-frame clones alone and lacks a portion of them. The sample shows 250,000 or so clones, 70% to 90% of them seen only once. The germline V and J ends were trimmed by 5 bases and 2 bases, with 12 bases remaining between them. The CDR3 is made up of 14 amino acids. Germline V gene sequence: CDR1 SGHRS, CDR2 YFSETQ. The source material was PBMCs or T cells enriched from blood (not recorded which). The source of this sequence is a woman aged 45-60 years who had recovered from COVID-19. The rearrangement links TRBV5-1 to TRBJ2-3, with D possibly being TRBD2 (6 bases). CDR3 protein: CASRRDSFTDTQYF. Written as DNA, the CDR3 is TGCGCCAGCAGGCGGGACTCCTTCACAGATACGCAGTATTTT.